This TCR beta chain derives from a study of regulatory T cells in long-lasting Graves disease. Study information: The definition of persistent Graves' disease was over 5 years of antithyroid drugs with positive TSH receptor antibodies.

CDR3-region Arm-PCR and iRepertoire HTBI primers produced the TCR beta libraries. From the multiplex PCR reads, TCRdb called clonotypes with MiXCR, one entry per CDR3 protein. The repertoire holds 700,000 or so distinct CDR3 sequences, with 30% as singletons. The CDR3 runs 13 residues. Germline CDR1 SNHLY, CDR2 FYNNEI. V lost 6 bases, J lost 4 bases, and 3 bases stayed unmatched. Documented time point: persistent/refractory GD, antithyroid drugs over 5 years with positive TRAb. Construction of the TCR library relied on RNA isolated from PBMCs. Peripheral blood, roughly 8.8 milliliters of it, was drawn into EDTA tubes. This clonotype was recorded many times. Its antigen is unidentified. The study, taken as a whole, reports: Persistent disease favored TRBV28, TRBJ1-2 and TRBJ2-5. Whereas new patients shared 970 or so public clonotypes, persistent patients shared more, at about 2,500.

The specimen comprised peripheral blood mononuclear cells (PBMCs), sampled when the disease was refractory, from a patient treated with antithyroid drugs. The rearrangement uses TRBV2 and TRBJ2-7; TRBD2 matches 10 bases. This sequence was found in a female donor with Graves disease. CDR3 coding DNA: TGTGCCAGCAGGGCTAGCGGGAGTTACGAGCAGTACTTC. Its protein is CASRASGSYEQYF.